This TCR beta chain was sequenced for a study of low-dose radiotherapy and immunotherapy resistance in tumors. Study at large: Each two-week cycle included intravenous cyclophosphamide 200 mg/m2, given one day before radiation and immunotherapy. Patients took oral aspirin 300 mg daily for four cycles from cycle 1 day 1.

Regarding time point: after trial treatment. Documented treatment: LDRT plus nivolumab, ipilimumab, low-dose cyclophosphamide and aspirin (RACIN trial). Donors were administered nivolumab, ipilimumab, aspirin and low-dose cyclophosphamide, together with low-dose radiotherapy. This clonotype was counted many times. TCR amplification involved around 22 PCR cycles with a constant-region primer and V-primer adapter. TCRdb called the reads again in MiXCR, with one record for every CDR3 protein. The sample contains under 60,000 distinct CDR3 sequences, approximately 31% of which appear only once. CDR1 SEHNR and CDR2 FQNEAQ come from the germline V gene (reference sequence). Trimming removed 3 bases from V and 0 bases from J, with 4 bases in between. CDR3 length: 13 amino acids.

The sequenced sample was PBMCs, obtained after low-dose radiotherapy plus immunotherapy. The TCR comes from a male donor with rectosigmoid adenocarcinoma. The J gene is TRBJ2-3, the V gene TRBV7-9; no definite D call. CDR3 sequence (DNA): TGTGCCAGCAGCTTTCCTAGCACAGATACGCAGTATTTT. Translating it yields CASSFPSTDTQYF.